The rows below give T cell receptor beta chains drawn from one sample of a study of T cells in Graves' hyperthyroidism and ophthalmopathy. TCRdb reprocessed the multiplex PCR reads with MiXCR, giving one entry per CDR3 protein. The sample includes some 300,000 distinct CDR3 sequences, approximately 12% of them seen just once. The sample was blood. All receptors come from a woman younger than 45 with Graves' hyperthyroidism that later progressed to Graves' ophthalmopathy. The CDR3 runs from the conserved cysteine through the conserved F or W. The D gene is left open where the match is weak. Size values are once, few and many counts, or a class for expanded clones, and some rows have none.

J gene | V gene | clone size | D gene | CDR3 DNA | CDR3 protein
TRBJ2-3 | TRBV28 | many | TRBD2 | TGTGCCAGCAGTTTGTTACTAGCGGGAGTCTCAGATACGCAGTATTTT | CASSLLLAGVSDTQYF
TRBJ2-2 | TRBV13 | - | - | TGTGCCAGCAGCTTAGCTCCTTTCGACTCCTCTTACACCGGGGAGCTGTTTTTT | CASSLAPFDSSYTGELFF
TRBJ2-1 | TRBV20-1 | many | - | TGCAGTGCTAGCGACTCCATCTACAATGAGCAGTTCTTC | CSASDSIYNEQFF
TRBJ2-1 | TRBV24-1 | - | - | TGTGCCACCAGTGACCCCCTAGCGACGACCTCCTACAATGAGCAGTTCTTC | CATSDPLATTSYNEQFF
TRBJ1-4 | TRBV2 | many | TRBD1 | TGTGCCAGCAGTCCTGACAGGGGCCGGGGGGAAAAACTGTTTTTT | CASSPDRGRGEKLFF
TRBJ2-1 | TRBV6-1 | many | TRBD2 | TGTGCCAGCAGTGGGGGACTAGCGGTCTACAATGAGCAGTTCTTC | CASSGGLAVYNEQFF
TRBJ2-1 | TRBV27 | few | TRBD2 | TGTGCCAGCAGTAGCGGGAGAAGACTCCATGAGCAGTTCTTC | CASSSGRRLHEQFF
TRBJ2-3 | TRBV28 | many | TRBD2 | TGTGCCAGCAGTCTCAGACTAGCGGGATTCACAGATACGCAGTATTTT | CASSLRLAGFTDTQYF
TRBJ2-3 | TRBV20-1 | many | TRBD2 | TGCAGTGCTTTCCTAGCGGGCGTTTTGCATAGCACAGATACGCAGTATTTT | CSAFLAGVLHSTDTQYF
TRBJ2-2 | TRBV7-9 | - | - | TGTGCCAGCAGACCTCAAACCGGGGACACCGGGGAGCTGTTTTTT | CASRPQTGDTGELFF
TRBJ1-1 | TRBV6-1 | many | - | TGTGCCAGCTATTCAACGGCGATTGGCACTGAAGCTTTCTTT | CASYSTAIGTEAFF